This paragraph reports one T cell receptor (beta chain). The sample originates from a study of regulatory T cells in long-lasting Graves disease. Germline values: CDR1 DFQATT, CDR2 SNEGSKA (reference sequence). This CDR3 comprises 16 residues. To make TCR beta libraries, researchers used iRepertoire HTBI primers and Arm-PCR of CDR3 regions. TCRdb re-called the multiplex PCR reads with MiXCR, one entry per CDR3 protein. This sample has about 240,000 distinct CDR3 sequences; just over 20% occur once, and the top ten carry around 14%. As for time point: newly diagnosed GD, antithyroid drugs for less than 3 months. Making the TCR library involved RNA that had been extracted from PBMCs.

Sequencing used peripheral blood mononuclear cells (PBMCs), obtained at new diagnosis, from a patient treated with antithyroid drugs. This TCR derives from a female donor with Graves disease. J is TRBJ2-3 and V is TRBV20-1, with 7 bases aligning to TRBD1. The J call may be faulty, since TRBJ2-1 better matches the DNA end. The CDR3 is CSARDRPGQLSNEQFF. DNA of the CDR3: TGCAGTGCTAGAGATAGGCCGGGACAGCTATCCAATGAGCAGTTCTTC.